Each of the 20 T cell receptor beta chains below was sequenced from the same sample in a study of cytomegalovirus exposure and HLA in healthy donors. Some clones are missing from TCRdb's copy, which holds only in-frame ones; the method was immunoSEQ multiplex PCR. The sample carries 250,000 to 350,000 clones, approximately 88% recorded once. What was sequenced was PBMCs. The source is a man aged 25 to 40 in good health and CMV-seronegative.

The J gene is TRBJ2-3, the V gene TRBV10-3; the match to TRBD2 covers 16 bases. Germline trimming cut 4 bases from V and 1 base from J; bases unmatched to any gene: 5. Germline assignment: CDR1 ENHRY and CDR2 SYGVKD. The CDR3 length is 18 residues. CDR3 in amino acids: CAISVGTSGGVGTDTQYF. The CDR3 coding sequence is TGTGCCATCAGTGTAGGGACTAGCGGGGGGGTCGGCACAGATACGCAGTATTTT.

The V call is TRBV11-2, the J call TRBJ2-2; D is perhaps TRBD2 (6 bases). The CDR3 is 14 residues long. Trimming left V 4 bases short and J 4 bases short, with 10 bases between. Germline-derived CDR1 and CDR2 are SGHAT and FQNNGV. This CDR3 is CASSSGLTTGELFF. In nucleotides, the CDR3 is TGTGCCAGCAGCTCGGGACTTACCACCGGGGAGCTGTTTTTT.

Written as DNA, the CDR3 is TGTGCCACCAGCCAGGGGGGTGTCGTTGAGACCCAGTACTTC. This codes for CATSQGGVVETQYF. V and J are TRBV15 and TRBJ2-5; TRBD1 is a possible D gene (7 bases). V lost 5 bases and J 5 bases, leaving 15 bases between the germline ends. CDR1 and CDR2 (germline): LNHNV, YYDKDF (reference sequence). The CDR3 extends over 14 amino acids. Full variable domain (rest looked up from reference TRBV15 and TRBJ2-5): DAMVIQNPRYQVTQFGKPVTLSCSQTLNHNVMYWYQQKSSQAPKLLFHYYDKDFNNEADTPDNFQSRRPNTSFCFLDIRSPGLGDTAMYLCATSQGGVVETQYFGPGTRLLVL.

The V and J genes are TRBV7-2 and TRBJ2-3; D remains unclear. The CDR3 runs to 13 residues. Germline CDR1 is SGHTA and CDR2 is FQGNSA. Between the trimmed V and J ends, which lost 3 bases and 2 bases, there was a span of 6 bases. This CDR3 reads CASSFLATDTQYF. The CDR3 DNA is TGTGCCAGCAGCTTCTTAGCCACAGATACGCAGTATTTT.

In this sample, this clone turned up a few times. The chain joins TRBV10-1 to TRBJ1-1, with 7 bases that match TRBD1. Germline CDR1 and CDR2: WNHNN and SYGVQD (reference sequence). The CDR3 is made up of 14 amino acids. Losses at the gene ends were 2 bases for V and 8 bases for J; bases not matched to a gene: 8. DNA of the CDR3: TGCGCCAGCAGTGAGGACGGGACAGCTAGAGAAGCTTTCTTT. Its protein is CASSEDGTAREAFF.

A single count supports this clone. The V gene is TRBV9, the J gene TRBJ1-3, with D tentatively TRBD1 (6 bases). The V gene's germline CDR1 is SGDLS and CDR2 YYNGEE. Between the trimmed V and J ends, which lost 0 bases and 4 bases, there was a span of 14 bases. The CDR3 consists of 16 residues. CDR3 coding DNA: TGTGCCAGCAGCGTAGCGGTGGGGGCGGGCGGAAACACCATATATTTT. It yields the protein CASSVAVGAGGNTIYF.

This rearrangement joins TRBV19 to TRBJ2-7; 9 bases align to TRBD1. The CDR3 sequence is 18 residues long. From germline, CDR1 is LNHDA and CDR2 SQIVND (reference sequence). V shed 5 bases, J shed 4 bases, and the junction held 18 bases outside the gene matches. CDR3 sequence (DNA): TGTGCCAGTAGTTCTCATAGGGGGGGACAGGGTAAACGATACGAGCAGTACTTC. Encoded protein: CASSSHRGGQGKRYEQYF.

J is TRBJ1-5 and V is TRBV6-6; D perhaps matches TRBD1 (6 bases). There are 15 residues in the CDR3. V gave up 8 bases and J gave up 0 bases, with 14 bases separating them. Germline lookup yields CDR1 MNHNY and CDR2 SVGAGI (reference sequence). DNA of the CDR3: TGTGCCAGCTCAAAGGGGGGGACTAGCAATCAGCCCCAGCATTTT. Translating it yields CASSKGGTSNQPQHF.

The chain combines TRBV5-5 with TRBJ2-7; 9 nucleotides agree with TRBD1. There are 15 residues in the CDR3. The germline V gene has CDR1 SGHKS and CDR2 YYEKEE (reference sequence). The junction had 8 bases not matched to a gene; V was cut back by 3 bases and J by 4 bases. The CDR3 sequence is CASSSPGQGLYEQYF. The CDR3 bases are TGTGCCAGCAGCTCGCCGGGACAGGGCCTGTACGAGCAGTACTTC. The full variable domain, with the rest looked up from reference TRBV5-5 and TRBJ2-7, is DAGVTQSPTHLIKTRGQQVTLRCSPISGHKSVSWYQQVLGQGPQFIFQYYEKEERGRGNFPDRFSARQFPNYSSELNVNALLLGDSALYLCASSSPGQGLYEQYFGPGTRLTVT.

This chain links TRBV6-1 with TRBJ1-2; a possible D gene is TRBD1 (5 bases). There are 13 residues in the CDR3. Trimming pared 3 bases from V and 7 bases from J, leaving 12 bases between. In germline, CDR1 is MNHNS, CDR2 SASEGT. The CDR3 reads CASSDWTRGGYTF. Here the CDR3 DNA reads TGTGCCAGCAGTGATTGGACAAGGGGTGGCTACACCTTC.

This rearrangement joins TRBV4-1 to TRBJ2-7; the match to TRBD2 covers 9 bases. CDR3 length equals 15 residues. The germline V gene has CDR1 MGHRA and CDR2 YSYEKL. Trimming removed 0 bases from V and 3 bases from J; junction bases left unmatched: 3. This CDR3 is CASSQESGGYYEQYF. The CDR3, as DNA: TGCGCCAGCAGCCAAGAAAGCGGGGGGTACTACGAGCAGTACTTC.

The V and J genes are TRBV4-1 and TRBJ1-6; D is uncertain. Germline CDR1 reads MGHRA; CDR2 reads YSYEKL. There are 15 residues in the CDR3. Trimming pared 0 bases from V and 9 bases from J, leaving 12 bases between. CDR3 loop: CASSQDPKSPSPLHF. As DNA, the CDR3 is TGCGCCAGCAGCCAAGACCCAAAATCCCCTTCACCCCTCCACTTT.

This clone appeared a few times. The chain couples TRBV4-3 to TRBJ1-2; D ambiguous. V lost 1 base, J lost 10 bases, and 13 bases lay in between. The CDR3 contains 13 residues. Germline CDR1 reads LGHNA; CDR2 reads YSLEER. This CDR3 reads CASSQVNGVAYTF. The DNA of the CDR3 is TGCGCCAGCAGCCAAGTGAACGGGGTTGCCTACACCTTC.

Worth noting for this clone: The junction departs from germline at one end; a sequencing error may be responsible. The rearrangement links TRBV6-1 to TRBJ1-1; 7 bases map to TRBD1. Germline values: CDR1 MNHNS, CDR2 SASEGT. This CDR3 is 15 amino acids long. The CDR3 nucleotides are TGTGCCAGCAGGGAAGGGACAGCGATGAACACTGAAGCTTTCTTT. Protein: CASREGTAMNTEAFF.

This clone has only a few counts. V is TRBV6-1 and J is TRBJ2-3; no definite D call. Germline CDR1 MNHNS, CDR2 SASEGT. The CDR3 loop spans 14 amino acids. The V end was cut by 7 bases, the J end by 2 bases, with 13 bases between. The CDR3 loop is CASMIGQSTDTQYF. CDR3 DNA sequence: TGTGCCAGCATGATTGGGCAGTCCACAGATACGCAGTATTTT.

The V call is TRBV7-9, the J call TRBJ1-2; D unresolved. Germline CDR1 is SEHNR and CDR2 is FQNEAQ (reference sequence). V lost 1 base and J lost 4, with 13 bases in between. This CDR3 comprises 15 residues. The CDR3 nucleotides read TGTGCCAGCAGCTTAGGCTCCGCGAGTCCCTATGGCTACACCTTC. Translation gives CASSLGSASPYGYTF.

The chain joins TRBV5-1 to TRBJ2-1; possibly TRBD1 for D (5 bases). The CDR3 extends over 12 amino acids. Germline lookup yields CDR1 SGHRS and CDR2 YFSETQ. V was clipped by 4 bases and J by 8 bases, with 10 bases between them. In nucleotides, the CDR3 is TGCGCCAGCAGCGTGCAGGGCTATGAGCAGTTCTTC. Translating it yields CASSVQGYEQFF.

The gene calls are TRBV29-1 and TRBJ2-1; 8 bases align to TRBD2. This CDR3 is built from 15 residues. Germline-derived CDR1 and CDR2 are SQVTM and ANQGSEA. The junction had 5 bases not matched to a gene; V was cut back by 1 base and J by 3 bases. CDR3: CSVEASGGGYNEQFF. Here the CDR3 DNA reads TGCAGCGTTGAAGCGAGCGGGGGAGGCTACAATGAGCAGTTCTTC.

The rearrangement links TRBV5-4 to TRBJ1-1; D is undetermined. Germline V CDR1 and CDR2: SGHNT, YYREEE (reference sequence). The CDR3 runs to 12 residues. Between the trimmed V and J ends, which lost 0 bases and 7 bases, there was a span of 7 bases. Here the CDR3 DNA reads TGTGCCAGCAGCTTGGGTTCCGGTGAAGCTTTCTTT. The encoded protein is CASSLGSGEAFF.

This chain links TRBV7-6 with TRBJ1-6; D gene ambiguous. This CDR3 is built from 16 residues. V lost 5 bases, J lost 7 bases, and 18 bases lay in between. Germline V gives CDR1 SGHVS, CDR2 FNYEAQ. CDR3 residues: CASSPELEGINSPLHF. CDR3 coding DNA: TGTGCCAGCAGCCCTGAGTTGGAGGGAATAAATTCACCCCTCCACTTT. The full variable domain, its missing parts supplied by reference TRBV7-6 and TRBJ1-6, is GAGVSQSPRYKVTKRGQDVALRCDPISGHVSLYWYRQALGQGPEFLTYFNYEAQQDKSGLPNDRFSAERPEGSISTLTIQRTEQRDSAMYRCASSPELEGINSPLHFGNGTRLTVT.